These 32 T cell receptor beta chains were sequenced from one sample in a study of blood T cell repertoires in COVID-19. The protocol was immunoSEQ multiplex PCR, while the TCRdb copy is restricted to in-frame clones and leaves out a portion. This table has around 42,000 clones, 90% appearing once. The sample consisted of peripheral blood. These receptor sequences come from a middle-aged man with active COVID-19.

This sequence joins TRBV30 and TRBJ1-6; 8 bases map to TRBD1. Germline lookup yields CDR1 GTSNPN and CDR2 SVGIG (reference sequence). The CDR3 length is 15 residues. The junction had 11 bases not matched to a gene; V was cut back by 6 bases and J by 7 bases. DNA of the CDR3: TGTGCCTGCAGTCAGGGGGCACGGGCAAATTCACCCCTCCACTTT. Protein: CACSQGARANSPLHF.

J is TRBJ1-3 and V is TRBV9; 7 bases agree with TRBD1. Per the germline V gene, CDR1 is SGDLS and CDR2 is YYNGEE. There are 15 residues in the CDR3. Losses at the gene ends were 0 bases for V and 3 bases for J; bases not matched to a gene: 3. The CDR3 is CASSVEGAIGNTIYF. In nucleotides, the CDR3 is TGTGCCAGCAGCGTAGAGGGGGCGATTGGAAACACCATATATTTT.

The chain has TRBV25-1 and TRBJ2-1; possibly TRBD2 for D (6 bases). This CDR3 has 14 residues. Trimming took 5 bases from V and 0 from J, leaving 8 bases between them. Germline lookup yields CDR1 MGHDK and CDR2 SYGVNS. This chain's CDR3 is CASSRLVSYNEQFF. The CDR3 nucleotides are TGTGCCAGCAGTAGACTAGTCTCCTACAATGAGCAGTTCTTC.

The chain couples TRBV6-5 to TRBJ2-3, with 7 nucleotides matching TRBD1. The V gene's germline CDR1 is MNHEY and CDR2 SVGAGI. CDR3 length equals 14 residues. V shed 7 bases and J 3 bases; nucleotides not matched to a gene: 7. CDR3 protein: CASNRQGRTDTQYF. The CDR3, as DNA: TGTGCCAGCAACCGACAGGGTCGAACAGATACGCAGTATTTT.

The rearrangement links TRBV6-6 to TRBJ1-1, with TRBD1 identical over 10 bases. This CDR3 has 19 amino acids. Trimming cost V 6 bases and J 0 bases; bases outside gene matches: 16. Germline-derived CDR1 and CDR2 are MNHNY and SVGAGI (reference sequence). CDR3: CASSRRKTGGFSMNTEAFF. CDR3 bases: TGTGCCAGCAGCCGACGAAAGACAGGGGGCTTCTCAATGAACACTGAAGCTTTCTTT.

This clone was observed a few times. CDR3: CASSPLLTAGAMNTEAFF. The DNA of the CDR3 is TGTGCCAGCAGCCCACTACTTACCGCAGGGGCCATGAACACTGAAGCTTTCTTT. The chain uses TRBV3-1 (or the pseudogene TRBV3-2) and TRBJ1-1; D is perhaps TRBD1 (6 bases). The length of the CDR3 is 18 residues. Deletions cut 4 bases from V and 0 bases from J, with 21 bases between. Germline loops: CDR1 LGHDT, CDR2 YNNKEL (reference sequence).

The V call is TRBV4-1, the J call TRBJ2-4; no definite D call. The germline gives CDR1 MGHRA, CDR2 YSYEKL. This CDR3 has 12 amino acids. V was pared by 5 bases and J by 7 bases, with 9 bases between. CDR3 amino acids: CASSSSYNIQYF. DNA for the CDR3: TGCGCCAGCAGCTCTAGTTATAACATTCAGTACTTC.

This chain connects TRBV19 to TRBJ1-1; TRBD1 matches at 9 bases. The trim removed 2 bases at V and 7 bases at J, leaving 14 bases unmatched. Germline CDR1 reads LNHDA; CDR2 reads SQIVND (reference sequence). This CDR3 has 17 residues. The CDR3 bases are TGTGCCAGTAGTATAACCCGGGACAGGGTATTCGGGCGTGAAGCTTTCTTT. Translating it yields CASSITRDRVFGREAFF.

The rearrangement uses TRBV28 and TRBJ2-1; D may be TRBD1 (6 bases). The CDR3 length is 13 residues. Germline CDR1 and CDR2: MDHEN and SYDVKM. The V and J ends lost 6 bases and 8 bases respectively, with 14 bases between them. This CDR3 is CASRLTNRDEQFF. The CDR3 coding sequence is TGTGCCAGCAGACTAACTAACAGGGATGAGCAGTTCTTC.

The rearrangement uses TRBV5-1 and TRBJ2-1, with D unclear. The CDR3 is 12 residues long. Germline CDR1 and CDR2: SGHRS and YFSETQ. V was trimmed by 2 bases and J by 7 bases, leaving 7 bases between them. The DNA of the CDR3 is TGCGCCAGCAGCTTAAGAGTGAATGAGCAGTTCTTC. It translates to CASSLRVNEQFF. The full variable domain, its missing parts supplied by reference TRBV5-1 and TRBJ2-1, is KAGVTQTPRYLIKTRGQQVTLSCSPISGHRSVSWYQQTPGQGLQFLFEYFSETQRNKGNFPGRFSGRQFSNSRSEMNVSTLELGDSALYLCASSLRVNEQFFGPGTRLTVL.

The chain joins TRBV19 to TRBJ2-1, with a tentative D call TRBD2 (6 bases). Trimming took off 9 bases at V and 7 bases at J, with 22 bases between the two ends. Germline assignment: CDR1 LNHDA and CDR2 SQIVND (reference sequence). The CDR3 is 15 amino acids. The CDR3 is CARIKLAGRRNEQFF. The CDR3, as DNA: TGTGCCAGGATAAAGTTGGCGGGGCGCCGTAATGAGCAGTTCTTC. Together with reference TRBV19 and TRBJ2-1, the CDR3 gives the full variable domain: DGGITQSPKYLFRKEGQNVTLSCEQNLNHDAMYWYRQDPGQGLRLIYYSQIVNDFQKGDIAEGYSVSREKKESFPLTVTSAQKNPTAFYLCARIKLAGRRNEQFFGPGTRLTVL.

In this sample, this clone turned up once. This rearrangement joins TRBV5-1 to TRBJ1-4, with TRBD1 matching over 9 bases. V dropped 10 bases and J dropped 0; count of bases not matched to a gene: 10. This CDR3 contains 16 residues. Germline CDR1 SGHRS, CDR2 YFSETQ. CDR3: CACGQGNVATNEKLFF. The CDR3 region has the DNA TGCGCCTGCGGACAGGGGAACGTTGCAACTAATGAAAAACTGTTTTTT.

The chain's CDR3 is CASSPGTSRETQYF. The CDR3 region has the DNA TGTGCCAGCAGCCCTGGGACTTCCAGGGAGACCCAGTACTTC. This chain joins TRBV5-4 and TRBJ2-5, with D possibly TRBD2 on 6 matching bases. V was shortened by 4 bases and J by 5 bases, with 15 bases between the two germline ends. The germline V gene has CDR1 SGHNT and CDR2 YYREEE (reference sequence). The CDR3 sequence is 14 residues long.

CDR3 residues: CAWIRAGNTIYF. The CDR3, as DNA: TGTGCCTGGATCAGGGCTGGAAACACCATATATTTT. The V and J genes are TRBV30 and TRBJ1-3, with D perhaps matching TRBD1 (5 bases). Germline CDR1 is GTSNPN and CDR2 is SVGIG (reference sequence). V lost 4 bases and J 2 bases, leaving 6 bases between the germline ends. CDR3 length: 12 amino acids.

The rearrangement links TRBV2 to TRBJ1-1, with TRBD1 identical over 10 bases. Germline assignment: CDR1 SNHLY and CDR2 FYNNEI. V shed 6 bases, J shed 3 bases, and the junction held 7 bases outside the gene matches. There are 15 residues in the CDR3. The DNA for the CDR3 is TGTGCCAGCAGGAGACAGGGGGCCATGGACACTGAAGCTTTCTTT. The encoded protein is CASRRQGAMDTEAFF.

V and J are TRBV19 and TRBJ1-3; TRBD1 is a possible D gene (5 bases). This CDR3 is 17 amino acids long. Germline V gives CDR1 LNHDA, CDR2 SQIVND (reference sequence). V lost 1 base to trimming and J lost 0 bases, with 13 bases between them. The CDR3 region has the DNA TGTGCCAGTAGTATAGGGGGCAAGATCACCTCTGGAAACACCATATATTTT. This encodes CASSIGGKITSGNTIYF.

This chain joins TRBV12-3 or TRBV12-4 and TRBJ1-4; tentatively, D is TRBD1 (5 bases). The V and J ends lost 4 bases and 14 bases respectively, with 14 bases between them. The CDR3 consists of 12 residues. As DNA, the CDR3 is TGTGCCAGCAGTTCCTCAGGGCGGGGGCTGTTTTTT. It encodes CASSSSGRGLFF.

This chain joins TRBV10-3 and TRBJ2-7; the match to TRBD1 covers 9 bases. Trimming at V came to 9 bases and at J to 2 bases, leaving 5 bases not matched to a gene. The CDR3 length is 13 residues. The germline V gene has CDR1 ENHRY and CDR2 SYGVKD. The CDR3 nucleotides read TGTGCCATATGGACAGGGGACCCCTACGAGCAGTACTTC. Translation: CAIWTGDPYEQYF.

V is TRBV12-3 or TRBV12-4 and J is TRBJ1-1, with no clear D. The CDR3 length is 11 residues. The V end was cut by 6 bases, the J end by 10 bases, with 12 bases between. The CDR3 bases are TGTGCCAGCAGCCTGCCAACGGGAGCTTTCTTT. It encodes CASSLPTGAFF.

The V gene is TRBV3-1 (or the pseudogene TRBV3-2), the J gene TRBJ2-3, with a possible D match to TRBD1 (6 bases). The germline CDR1 and CDR2 sequences are LGHDT and YNNKEL (reference sequence). This CDR3 spans 16 amino acids. Trimming took off 0 bases at V and 8 bases at J, with 18 bases between the two ends. CDR3 sequence (DNA): TGTGCCAGCAGCCAAGATCCTGCCAGGGGATTGGGTACGCAGTATTTT. It translates to CASSQDPARGLGTQYF.

J is TRBJ2-5 and V is TRBV7-2, with D tentatively TRBD1 (5 bases). Trimming took off 5 bases at V and 9 bases at J, with 10 bases between the two ends. The length of the CDR3 is 11 residues. The V gene's germline CDR1 is SGHTA and CDR2 FQGNSA. CDR3 coding DNA: TGTGCCAGCAGCCCGGTAGGGGCCCAGTACTTC. It yields the protein CASSPVGAQYF.

The genes are TRBV6-5 and TRBJ2-5; 7 bases line up with TRBD2. V was clipped by 6 bases and J by 5 bases; unmatched bases: 6. Per germline, CDR1 MNHEY and CDR2 SVGAGI. The CDR3 sequence is 13 residues long. The CDR3 DNA reads as TGTGCCAGCAGGGGGACTAATCGGGAGACCCAGTACTTC. Encoded protein: CASRGTNRETQYF.

J is TRBJ1-2 and V is TRBV6-6, with 7 bases lining up with TRBD1. J was trimmed by 4 bases and V by 2 bases; bases with no gene match: 7. The CDR3 extends over 15 amino acids. CDR1 MNHNY and CDR2 SVGAGI come from the germline V gene (reference sequence). CDR3 region: CASSYPGAGGYGYTF. The CDR3 DNA reads TGTGCCAGCAGTTACCCTGGGGCAGGGGGCTATGGCTACACCTTC.

The chain couples TRBV6-5 to TRBJ1-2; the D gene is possibly TRBD1 (6 bases). CDR3 size: 14 residues. The germline gives CDR1 MNHEY, CDR2 SVGAGI. V was shortened by 2 bases and J by 7 bases, with 14 bases between the two germline ends. The CDR3 spells CASSYQGKAGGYTF. CDR3 nucleotides: TGTGCCAGCAGTTACCAGGGGAAAGCAGGTGGCTACACCTTC.

This clone was seen a single time. The chain employs TRBV6-5 and TRBJ2-5; D possibly corresponds to TRBD1 (6 bases). The length of the CDR3 is 13 residues. Per germline, CDR1 MNHEY and CDR2 SVGAGI. The V end lost 5 bases, the J end lost 6 bases, and 13 bases lay between the germline ends. CDR3 DNA sequence: TGTGCCAGCAGTCTTACAGGGTCGAAGACCCAGTACTTC. Translated, it gives CASSLTGSKTQYF.

V usage is TRBV6-2 or TRBV6-3 and J usage is TRBJ2-1; TRBD1 agrees at 9 bases. The CDR3 is made up of 14 amino acids. Germline V gives CDR1 MNHEY, CDR2 SVGEGT. The V gene end was trimmed by 4 bases and the J gene end by 10 bases; junction bases not matched to a gene: 8. CDR3 DNA sequence: TGTGCCAGCAGTTCCGGGGACAGGGTGTGGGAGCAGTTCTTC. Translating it yields CASSSGDRVWEQFF.

The chain uses TRBV28 and TRBJ1-2; TRBD1 matches 8 bases. After removal of 11 bases from V and 4 bases from J, the junction contained 6 bases not matched to a gene. Germline V gene lookup returns CDR1 MDHEN and CDR2 SYDVKM. This CDR3 contains 12 residues. CDR3 in amino acids: CASRTGSYGYTF. The CDR3 region has the DNA TGTGCCTCCCGGACAGGGAGCTATGGCTACACCTTC.

This sequence joins TRBV6-6 and TRBJ1-5, with a weak D call TRBD1 (6 bases). The CDR3 extends over 17 amino acids. Germline values: CDR1 MNHNY, CDR2 SVGAGI (reference sequence). V dropped 5 bases and J dropped 0 bases, with 17 bases sitting between them. The CDR3: CASSPIGGDLSNQPQHF. The CDR3 DNA sequence: TGTGCCAGCAGTCCGATAGGGGGAGACCTTAGCAATCAGCCCCAGCATTTT.

The J gene is TRBJ2-2, the V gene TRBV5-1; a possible D gene is TRBD1 (5 bases). Germline assignment: CDR1 SGHRS and CDR2 YFSETQ. V dropped 1 base and J dropped 2 bases, with 9 bases sitting between them. The CDR3 covers 15 residues. The chain's CDR3 is CASSLTTVNTGELFF. CDR3 nucleotide sequence: TGCGCCAGCAGCTTGACGACAGTCAACACCGGGGAGCTGTTTTTT. The variable domain in full, completed from reference TRBV5-1 and TRBJ2-2, reads KAGVTQTPRYLIKTRGQQVTLSCSPISGHRSVSWYQQTPGQGLQFLFEYFSETQRNKGNFPGRFSGRQFSNSRSEMNVSTLELGDSALYLCASSLTTVNTGELFFGEGSRLTVL.

The rearrangement uses TRBV11-3 and TRBJ2-1; 13 bases align to TRBD2. V lost 5 bases, J lost 3 bases, and 4 bases stayed unmatched. The CDR3 length is 16 residues. The germline V gene has CDR1 SGHNT and CDR2 YENEEA. The CDR3 coding sequence is TGTGCCAGCAGCCCAAGACTAGCGGGGGGCTACAATGAGCAGTTCTTC. As protein: CASSPRLAGGYNEQFF.

J is TRBJ2-3 and V is TRBV25-1, with 9 bases lining up with TRBD1. Germline V gene data show CDR1 as MGHDK and CDR2 as SYGVNS. This CDR3 is 15 amino acids long. With V trimmed by 4 bases and J by 4 bases, 6 bases remained unmatched. The CDR3 nucleotides are TGTGCCAGCAGTGTACCGGGACAGGGATCAGATACGCAGTATTTT. It translates to CASSVPGQGSDTQYF.

V is TRBV12-3 or TRBV12-4 and J is TRBJ2-3; weak D call: TRBD1 (5 bases). The length of the CDR3 is 13 residues. V was trimmed by 5 bases and J by 3 bases, leaving 9 bases between them. The CDR3 region is CASSIAGTDTQYF. CDR3 nucleotide sequence: TGTGCCAGCAGTATCGCAGGGACAGATACGCAGTATTTT.